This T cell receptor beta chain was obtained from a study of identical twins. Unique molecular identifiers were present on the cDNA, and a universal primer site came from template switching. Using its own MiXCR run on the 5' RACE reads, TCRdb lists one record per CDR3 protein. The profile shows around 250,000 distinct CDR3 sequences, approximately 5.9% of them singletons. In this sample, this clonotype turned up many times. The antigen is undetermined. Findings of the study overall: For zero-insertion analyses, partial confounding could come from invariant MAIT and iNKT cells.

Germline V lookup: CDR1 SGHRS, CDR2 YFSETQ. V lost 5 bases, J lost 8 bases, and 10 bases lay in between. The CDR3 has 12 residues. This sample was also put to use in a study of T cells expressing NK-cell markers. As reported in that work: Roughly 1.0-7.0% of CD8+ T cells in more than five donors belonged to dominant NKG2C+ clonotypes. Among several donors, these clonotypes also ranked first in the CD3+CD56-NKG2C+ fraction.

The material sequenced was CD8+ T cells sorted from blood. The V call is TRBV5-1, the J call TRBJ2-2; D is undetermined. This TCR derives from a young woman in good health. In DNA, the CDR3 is TGCGCCAGCAGTCCTGATTCGGGGGAGCTGTTTTTT. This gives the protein CASSPDSGELFF.